These 7 T cell receptor beta chains originate from one sample sequenced in a study of Graves' ophthalmopathy and Graves' hyperthyroidism. Transcripts of RNA were the source for amplifying TCR beta CDR3 regions. RT-PCR was first run with HTBI primers, then multiplex PCR in a second round. One entry per CDR3 protein, called by TCRdb with MiXCR from the multiplex PCR reads. The sample has about 170,000 distinct CDR3 sequences, about 40% seen once. Sequenced sample: peripheral blood. The receptors come from a woman in her forties with Graves' ophthalmopathy.

Sample share makes this clonotype medium-sized. V and J are TRBV15 and TRBJ1-2; TRBD1 agrees at 8 bases. The CDR3 extends over 15 amino acids. V gave up 1 base and J gave up 6 bases; unmatched junction bases: 7. Germline V gene sequence: CDR1 LNHNV, CDR2 YYDKDF (reference sequence). The CDR3 region has the DNA TGTGCCACCAGCAGAGGATCGGACAGGGCTCATGGCTACACCTTC. It yields the protein CATSRGSDRAHGYTF.

This clonotype was picked up many times. This chain links TRBV20-1 with TRBJ2-2; D is perhaps TRBD2 (6 bases). The CDR3 spans 14 residues. CDR1 and CDR2 (germline): DFQATT, SNEGSKA (reference sequence). With 7 bases removed from V and 1 base from J, the gap between germline ends came to 13 bases. As DNA, the CDR3 is TGCAGTGTGCGTAGCGGAGTGAACACCGGGGAGCTGTTTTTT. Protein product: CSVRSGVNTGELFF.

This sequence joins TRBV28 and TRBJ1-1; 12 nucleotides line up with TRBD1. Looked up from germline, CDR1 is MDHEN and CDR2 is SYDVKM. After removal of 6 bases from V and 0 bases from J, the junction contained 2 bases not matched to a gene. The CDR3 loop spans 15 amino acids. This CDR3 reads CASSGTGGLNTEAFF. DNA of the CDR3: TGTGCCAGCAGCGGGACAGGGGGCTTGAACACTGAAGCTTTCTTT.

This CDR3 reads CASSYGGIGYGYTF. The CDR3 nucleotides are TGTGCCAGCAGTTACGGTGGGATCGGATATGGCTACACCTTC. The V and J genes are TRBV6-5 and TRBJ1-2, with D unresolved. The V end lost 2 bases, the J end lost 5 bases, and 12 bases lay between the germline ends. The CDR3 has 14 residues. Germline V gene lookup returns CDR1 MNHEY and CDR2 SVGAGI.

A few counts support this clonotype. The gene calls are TRBV28 and TRBJ2-5, with 9 bases fitting TRBD1. Germline V gene sequence: CDR1 MDHEN, CDR2 SYDVKM. Losses at the gene ends were 4 bases for V and 5 bases for J; bases not matched to a gene: 8. The CDR3 totals 15 residues. As DNA, the CDR3 is TGTGCCAGCAGTTCATCTCGGGACAGGGCCGAGACCCAGTACTTC. As protein: CASSSSRDRAETQYF.

This clonotype was seen many times. It is likely a read error, because the conserved phenylalanine at the end of the CDR3 is missing. The rearrangement uses TRBV19 and TRBJ1-1, with a tentative D call TRBD1 (5 bases). Trimming left V 9 bases short and J 5 bases short, with 22 bases between. The CDR3 is made up of 15 amino acids. CDR1 is LNHDA, CDR2 SQIVND, per germline (reference sequence). This CDR3 reads CASNLPGGGRTEAFL. CDR3 DNA: TGTGCCAGCAACCTCCCGGGGGGTGGACGTACTGAAGCTTTCCTT.

The rearrangement links TRBV2 to TRBJ2-5, with TRBD2 as a possible D gene (5 bases). The germline CDR1 and CDR2 sequences are SNHLY and FYNNEI. The CDR3 has 13 residues. Trimming shortened V by 6 bases and J by 5 bases, and 13 bases separated the two germline ends. CDR3 sequence reads: CASRGRGEETQYF. Written as DNA, the CDR3 is TGTGCCAGCAGGGGTCGGGGAGAGGAGACCCAGTACTTC. The complete variable domain, with remaining parts taken from reference TRBV2 and TRBJ2-5, reads EPEVTQTPSHQVTQMGQEVILRCVPISNHLYFYWYRQILGQKVEFLVSFYNNEISEKSEIFDDQFSVERPDGSNFTLKIRSTKLEDSAMYFCASRGRGEETQYFGPGTRLLVL.